This TCR beta chain was recorded in a study of T cell changes during pregnancy in multiple sclerosis. The data were produced by immunoSEQ multiplex PCR, yet TCRdb's version contains in-frame clones alone and is incomplete. The sample has about 36,000 clones; 91% are singletons. The germline V gene has CDR1 SGHRS and CDR2 YFSETQ. This CDR3 comprises 14 residues. J lost 6 bases, V lost 3 bases, and 6 bases had no gene match. This sample comprised CD4+ T cells from peripheral blood mononuclear cells, obtained in the second trimester of pregnancy. The TCR sequence derives from a female donor in good health, enrolled as a control in a pregnancy study. The chain recombines TRBV5-1 with TRBJ1-2; 9 bases agree with TRBD1. The CDR3 sequence: CASSSPGTGNGYTF. In DNA form, the CDR3 reads TGCGCCAGCAGCTCACCCGGGACAGGGAATGGCTACACCTTC.